This TCR beta chain was identified in a study of shared clonotypes between healthy human individuals. CDR1 and CDR2 from the germline V gene are MNHEY and SVGAGI. V shed 0 bases, J shed 6 bases, and the junction held 6 bases outside the gene matches. The CDR3 covers 15 residues. On this clone itself: What it binds is unknown.

Selected positively for CCR7 and CD45RO-negative, naive CD8 cells excluded terminally differentiated effector memory CD45RA+ cells. Study-wide results and limits: Compared with clonotypes that all four donors shared, non-shared clonotypes had lower generation probabilities.

The protocol was immunoSEQ multiplex PCR, while the TCRdb copy is restricted to in-frame clones and leaves out a portion. Of around 2,000,000 clones listed, over 85% were seen once; the top ten hold roughly 1%. The chain joins TRBV6-5 to TRBJ1-1; 8 bases are shared with TRBD1. Sequencing used naive CD8+ T cells sorted from blood. This TCR derives from a man younger than 35 in good health. The CDR3, as DNA: TGTGCCAGCAGTTACTCCAGGGGGCCGATAGCTGAAGCTTTCTTT. This sequence encodes CASSYSRGPIAEAFF.